The present entry profiles one TCR beta chain with its context. The data originate from a study of T cell changes during pregnancy in multiple sclerosis. The protocol was immunoSEQ multiplex PCR, while the TCRdb copy is restricted to in-frame clones and leaves out a portion. The sample holds more than 65,000 clones, 70% to 90% seen once. The CDR3 has 14 amino acids. CDR1 is SGHRS, CDR2 YFSETQ, per germline. J gave up 8 bases and V 4 bases, and 7 bases lay outside the gene matches. The chain carries TRBV5-1 and TRBJ1-4; TRBD1 matches at 8 bases. Sequencing used peripheral blood, obtained before pregnancy. This receptor was obtained from a female donor with multiple sclerosis, enrolled in a pregnancy study. CDR3 sequence (DNA): TGCGCCAGCAGCAAGTCGACAGGGGTAGAAAAACTGTTTTTT. Residues: CASSKSTGVEKLFF.